A selection of T cell receptor beta chains follows, all from one sample in a study of cytomegalovirus exposure and HLA in healthy donors. Profiling relied on immunoSEQ multiplex PCR, and the TCRdb table lists in-frame clones only, not all of them. Among about 120,000 clones listed, about three quarters were seen once. Sequenced input: PBMCs. The receptors originated from a woman aged 35 to 49 in good health and CMV-seropositive. Both conserved end residues are part of each CDR3. D genes are given only for firm matches. Only part of the rows carry a size: once, few, many, or a class if the clone is expanded.

abundance: NA; j_gene: TRBJ2-4; d_gene: TRBD2; v_gene: TRBV5-1; CDR3aa: CASSPGLAGGQGKNIQYF; CDR3nt: TGCGCCAGCAGCCCGGGACTAGCGGGGGGGCAAGGCAAAAACATTCAGTACTTC
abundance: NA; j_gene: TRBJ1-3; d_gene: TRBD1; v_gene: TRBV4-1; CDR3aa: CASSPLTGVGGNTIYF; CDR3nt: TGCGCCAGCAGCCCCTTGACAGGGGTCGGTGGAAACACCATATATTTT
abundance: once; j_gene: TRBJ1-5; d_gene: NA; v_gene: TRBV6-5; CDR3aa: CASSRARAENQPQHF; CDR3nt: TGTGCCAGCAGCCGTGCCAGGGCTGAAAATCAGCCCCAGCATTTT
abundance: once; j_gene: TRBJ2-1; d_gene: TRBD2; v_gene: TRBV7-2; CDR3aa: CASSLESSGGAYNEQFF; CDR3nt: TGTGCCAGCAGCTTAGAGTCCAGCGGGGGGGCCTACAATGAGCAGTTCTTC
abundance: NA; j_gene: TRBJ1-1; d_gene: TRBD1; v_gene: TRBV18; CDR3aa: CASSPQVSGGKAEAFF; CDR3nt: TGTGCCAGCTCACCACAGGTCTCAGGGGGCAAGGCTGAAGCTTTCTTT
abundance: NA; j_gene: TRBJ2-5; d_gene: NA; v_gene: TRBV10-2; CDR3aa: CASRATGTTAQYF; CDR3nt: TGCGCCAGCAGGGCGACCGGGACAACGGCCCAGTACTTC
abundance: once; j_gene: TRBJ2-5; d_gene: NA; v_gene: TRBV29-1; CDR3aa: CSVEDRTPVLETQYF; CDR3nt: TGCAGCGTTGAAGATCGGACACCCGTTTTAGAGACCCAGTACTTC
abundance: NA; j_gene: TRBJ2-7; d_gene: NA; v_gene: TRBV2; CDR3aa: CASSDNNEQYF; CDR3nt: TGTGCCAGCAGTGACAACAACGAGCAGTACTTC
abundance: once; j_gene: TRBJ2-3; d_gene: NA; v_gene: TRBV10-2; CDR3aa: CASYGGASTDTQYF; CDR3nt: TGCGCCAGCTATGGGGGGGCTAGCACAGATACGCAGTATTTT
abundance: NA; j_gene: TRBJ1-6; d_gene: TRBD1; v_gene: TRBV29-1; CDR3aa: CSVYDRGNSPLHF; CDR3nt: TGCAGCGTTTACGACAGGGGTAATTCACCCCTCCACTTT
abundance: NA; j_gene: TRBJ1-2; d_gene: NA; v_gene: TRBV2; CDR3aa: CASREGVYGYTF; CDR3nt: TGTGCCAGCAGGGAGGGAGTATATGGCTACACCTTC
abundance: NA; j_gene: TRBJ2-2; d_gene: NA; v_gene: TRBV30; CDR3aa: CAWRQGSVAGELFF; CDR3nt: TGTGCCTGGAGACAGGGTAGCGTAGCCGGGGAGCTGTTTTTT
abundance: NA; j_gene: TRBJ2-3; d_gene: NA; v_gene: TRBV6-5; CDR3aa: CASSKGVVIDTQYF; CDR3nt: TGTGCCAGCAGTAAGGGGGTGGTCATTGATACGCAGTATTTT
abundance: NA; j_gene: TRBJ1-2; d_gene: NA; v_gene: TRBV6-1; CDR3aa: CASSDTPGVLGGYTF; CDR3nt: TGTGCCAGCAGTGATACACCGGGGGTACTCGGAGGCTACACCTTC
abundance: NA; j_gene: TRBJ1-1; d_gene: NA; v_gene: TRBV5-1; CDR3aa: CASRTGTSGWDTEAFF; CDR3nt: TGCGCCAGCAGGACAGGCACGTCGGGTTGGGACACTGAAGCTTTCTTT
abundance: NA; j_gene: TRBJ1-1; d_gene: NA; v_gene: TRBV4-1; CDR3aa: CASSQHGLLPSDRNTEAFF; CDR3nt: TGCGCCAGCAGCCAGCATGGCTTATTACCCTCGGACAGGAACACTGAAGCTTTCTTT
abundance: once; j_gene: TRBJ1-6; d_gene: NA; v_gene: TRBV28; CDR3aa: CASRTTERPLHF; CDR3nt: TGTGCCAGCAGAACGACAGAACGACCCCTCCACTTT
abundance: NA; j_gene: TRBJ1-2; d_gene: NA; v_gene: TRBV18; CDR3aa: CASSSREAGYTF; CDR3nt: TGTGCCAGCTCATCCAGGGAAGCTGGCTACACCTTC
abundance: NA; j_gene: TRBJ1-6; d_gene: TRBD1; v_gene: TRBV6-5; CDR3aa: CASSLTGGNSPLHF; CDR3nt: TGTGCCAGCAGTCTGACAGGGGGTAATTCACCCCTCCACTTT
abundance: NA; j_gene: TRBJ1-1; d_gene: TRBD1; v_gene: TRBV6-5; CDR3aa: CASSRRQGNTEAFF; CDR3nt: TGTGCCAGCAGCCGTAGACAGGGGAACACTGAAGCTTTCTTT
abundance: NA; j_gene: TRBJ2-1; d_gene: NA; v_gene: TRBV13; CDR3aa: CASSHGSGGDEQFF; CDR3nt: TGTGCCAGCAGCCACGGGTCTGGCGGGGATGAGCAGTTCTTC
abundance: NA; j_gene: TRBJ1-3; d_gene: TRBD1; v_gene: TRBV18; CDR3aa: CASSTQTGPSGNTIYF; CDR3nt: TGTGCCAGCTCAACGCAGACAGGGCCTTCAGGAAACACCATATATTTT
abundance: NA; j_gene: TRBJ2-7; d_gene: NA; v_gene: TRBV5-5; CDR3aa: CASSQDITYEQYF; CDR3nt: TGTGCCAGCAGCCAGGACATCACCTACGAGCAGTACTTC
abundance: few; j_gene: TRBJ1-6; d_gene: NA; v_gene: TRBV4-1; CDR3aa: CASSQVARVSPLHF; CDR3nt: TGCGCCAGCAGCCAAGTGGCCAGGGTTTCACCCCTCCACTTT
abundance: NA; j_gene: TRBJ2-3; d_gene: TRBD1; v_gene: TRBV4-2; CDR3aa: CASSPLGSGTATQYF; CDR3nt: TGTGCCAGCAGCCCCCTCGGTTCGGGGACAGCTACGCAGTATTTT
abundance: NA; j_gene: TRBJ1-5; d_gene: NA; v_gene: TRBV30; CDR3aa: CAWSSGAQQPQHF; CDR3nt: TGTGCCTGGAGTAGCGGCGCGCAACAGCCCCAGCATTTT
abundance: NA; j_gene: TRBJ2-5; d_gene: NA; v_gene: TRBV30; CDR3aa: CAWRDNGPVGTQYF; CDR3nt: TGTGCCTGGAGGGACAACGGACCGGTAGGGACCCAGTACTTC
abundance: NA; j_gene: TRBJ2-3; d_gene: TRBD2; v_gene: TRBV5-4; CDR3aa: CASSPGLAFTDTQYF; CDR3nt: TGTGCCAGCAGCCCGGGACTAGCCTTCACAGATACGCAGTATTTT
abundance: NA; j_gene: TRBJ2-7; d_gene: NA; v_gene: TRBV6-1; CDR3aa: CASSGGALGSYEQYF; CDR3nt: TGTGCCAGCAGTGGCGGGGCCCTGGGCTCCTACGAGCAGTACTTC
abundance: NA; j_gene: TRBJ1-2; d_gene: NA; v_gene: TRBV6-1; CDR3aa: CASSEGRGSGYTF; CDR3nt: TGTGCCAGCAGTGAAGGTAGGGGCAGTGGCTACACCTTC
abundance: NA; j_gene: TRBJ1-5; d_gene: TRBD1; v_gene: TRBV5-1; CDR3aa: CASSTGGDDQPQHF; CDR3nt: TGCGCCAGCAGTACAGGGGGCGACGATCAGCCCCAGCATTTT
abundance: NA; j_gene: TRBJ2-7; d_gene: NA; v_gene: TRBV6-5; CDR3aa: CASSYSIHQSYEQYF; CDR3nt: TGTGCCAGCAGTTACTCGATCCACCAGTCCTACGAGCAGTACTTC
abundance: NA; j_gene: TRBJ2-3; d_gene: TRBD2; v_gene: TRBV6-6; CDR3aa: CASSRSGGLTDTQYF; CDR3nt: TGTGCCAGCAGTCGGAGCGGGGGGCTCACAGATACGCAGTATTTT
abundance: NA; j_gene: TRBJ2-1; d_gene: NA; v_gene: TRBV5-4; CDR3aa: CASIPGSGLRNEQFF; CDR3nt: TGTGCCAGCATTCCGGGGAGCGGGCTAAGGAATGAGCAGTTCTTC
abundance: once; j_gene: TRBJ1-1; d_gene: TRBD1; v_gene: TRBV9; CDR3aa: CASSVDTGGATEAFF; CDR3nt: TGTGCCAGCAGCGTAGACACAGGGGGTGCGACTGAAGCTTTCTTT
abundance: NA; j_gene: TRBJ1-3; d_gene: TRBD1; v_gene: TRBV7-2; CDR3aa: CASSLTSRTGTGAGNTIYF; CDR3nt: TGTGCCAGCAGCCTAACCTCGAGGACCGGGACAGGGGCCGGAAACACCATATATTTT
abundance: NA; j_gene: TRBJ2-7; d_gene: NA; v_gene: TRBV18; CDR3aa: CASSPPGGAVDHYEQYF; CDR3nt: TGTGCCAGCTCACCGCCGGGTGGGGCGGTGGATCACTACGAGCAGTACTTC
abundance: NA; j_gene: TRBJ2-1; d_gene: NA; v_gene: TRBV5-1; CDR3aa: CASSLVPEDNEQFF; CDR3nt: TGCGCCAGCAGCCTGGTTCCTGAGGACAATGAGCAGTTCTTC
abundance: NA; j_gene: TRBJ2-7; d_gene: NA; v_gene: TRBV15; CDR3aa: CATSRMTGEQYF; CDR3nt: TGTGCCACCAGCAGAATGACGGGCGAGCAGTACTTC
abundance: NA; j_gene: TRBJ1-2; d_gene: TRBD1; v_gene: TRBV5-1; CDR3aa: CASSLEGQGYGYTF; CDR3nt: TGCGCCAGCAGCTTGGAGGGACAGGGGTATGGCTACACCTTC
abundance: NA; j_gene: TRBJ2-1; d_gene: TRBD1; v_gene: TRBV6-5; CDR3aa: CASSYGDRQVTEQFF; CDR3nt: TGTGCCAGCAGTTACGGGGACAGGCAGGTCACTGAGCAGTTCTTC
abundance: NA; j_gene: TRBJ1-6; d_gene: NA; v_gene: TRBV6-1; CDR3aa: CASSNDGNSPLHF; CDR3nt: TGTGCCAGCAGTAATGACGGGAATTCACCCCTCCACTTT
abundance: once; j_gene: TRBJ2-2; d_gene: NA; v_gene: TRBV6-1; CDR3aa: CASSELVQAAGELFF; CDR3nt: TGTGCCAGCAGTGAATTGGTCCAAGCCGCCGGGGAGCTGTTTTTT
abundance: NA; j_gene: TRBJ2-3; d_gene: TRBD2; v_gene: TRBV2; CDR3aa: CASSEVTRGGNTQYF; CDR3nt: TGTGCCAGCAGTGAGGTGACACGCGGGGGGAATACGCAGTATTTT
abundance: NA; j_gene: TRBJ2-7; d_gene: TRBD1; v_gene: TRBV6-5; CDR3aa: CASRGTVHEQYF; CDR3nt: TGTGCCAGCAGGGGGACAGTTCACGAGCAGTACTTC
abundance: NA; j_gene: TRBJ1-2; d_gene: NA; v_gene: TRBV6-1; CDR3aa: CASSEAQGRLTGYTF; CDR3nt: TGTGCCAGCAGTGAAGCACAGGGACGATTGACTGGCTACACCTTC
abundance: many; j_gene: TRBJ1-5; d_gene: NA; v_gene: TRBV5-8; CDR3aa: CASANRRQPQHF; CDR3nt: TGTGCCAGCGCCAATCGGCGGCAGCCCCAGCATTTT
abundance: NA; j_gene: TRBJ1-2; d_gene: TRBD1; v_gene: TRBV6-1; CDR3aa: CASSVDRGIYGYTF; CDR3nt: TGTGCCAGCAGTGTTGACAGGGGGATCTATGGCTACACCTTC
abundance: NA; j_gene: TRBJ1-5; d_gene: NA; v_gene: TRBV6-5; CDR3aa: CASSPRRGRGQPQHF; CDR3nt: TGTGCCAGCAGCCCCCGGAGGGGAAGGGGTCAGCCCCAGCATTTT
abundance: NA; j_gene: TRBJ1-4; d_gene: NA; v_gene: TRBV7-9; CDR3aa: CASSPLRGRVVTNEKLFF; CDR3nt: TGTGCCAGCAGCCCCCTCCGGGGAAGAGTAGTAACTAATGAAAAACTGTTTTTT